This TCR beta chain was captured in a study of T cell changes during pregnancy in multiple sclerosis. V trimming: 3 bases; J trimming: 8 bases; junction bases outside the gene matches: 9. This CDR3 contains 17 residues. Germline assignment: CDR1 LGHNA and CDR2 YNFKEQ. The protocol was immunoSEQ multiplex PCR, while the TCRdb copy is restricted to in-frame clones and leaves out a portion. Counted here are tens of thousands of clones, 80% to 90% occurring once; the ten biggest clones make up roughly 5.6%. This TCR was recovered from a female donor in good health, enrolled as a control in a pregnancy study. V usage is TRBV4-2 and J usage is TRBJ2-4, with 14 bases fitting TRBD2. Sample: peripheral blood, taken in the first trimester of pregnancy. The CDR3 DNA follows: TGTGCCAGCAGCCAGGGGACTAGCGGGGGAGGGATAGACATTCAGTACTTC. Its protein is CASSQGTSGGGIDIQYF.